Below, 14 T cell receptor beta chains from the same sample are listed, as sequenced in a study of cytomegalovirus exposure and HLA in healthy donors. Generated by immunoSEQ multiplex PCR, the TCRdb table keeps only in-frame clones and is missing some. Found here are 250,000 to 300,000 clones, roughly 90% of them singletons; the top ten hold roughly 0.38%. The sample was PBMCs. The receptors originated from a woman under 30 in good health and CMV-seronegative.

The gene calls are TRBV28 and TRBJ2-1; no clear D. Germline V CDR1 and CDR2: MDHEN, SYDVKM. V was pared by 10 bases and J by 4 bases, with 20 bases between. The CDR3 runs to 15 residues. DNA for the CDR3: TGTGCCACCGCCCCCCCCCATACAGAGTACAATGAGCAGTTCTTC. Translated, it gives CATAPPHTEYNEQFF.

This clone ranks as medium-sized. The CDR3 DNA is TGTGCCAGCAGTGACTTAGCGGGGGGGTACAATGAGCAGTTCTTC. The encoded protein is CASSDLAGGYNEQFF. This rearrangement joins TRBV6-4 to TRBJ2-1, with 11 bases identical to TRBD2. The CDR3 is made up of 15 amino acids. Per germline, CDR1 MRHNA and CDR2 SNTAGT. V was pared by 1 base and J by 4 bases, with 0 bases of the junction left unmatched.

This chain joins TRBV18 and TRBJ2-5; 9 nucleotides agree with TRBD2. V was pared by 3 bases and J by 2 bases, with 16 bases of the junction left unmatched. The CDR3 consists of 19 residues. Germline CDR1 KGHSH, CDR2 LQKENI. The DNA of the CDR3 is TGTGCCAGCTCACCCCGACTAAGCGGGGGGCTTTACTTACAAGAGACCCAGTACTTC. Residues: CASSPRLSGGLYLQETQYF.

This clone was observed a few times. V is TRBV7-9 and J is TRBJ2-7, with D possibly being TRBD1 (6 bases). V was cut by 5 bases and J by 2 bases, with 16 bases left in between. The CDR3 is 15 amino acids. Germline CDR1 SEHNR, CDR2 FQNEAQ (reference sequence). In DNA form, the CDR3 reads TGTGCCAGCAGCGCGGAGACCGGGACACCCTACGAGCAGTACGTC. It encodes CASSAETGTPYEQYV.

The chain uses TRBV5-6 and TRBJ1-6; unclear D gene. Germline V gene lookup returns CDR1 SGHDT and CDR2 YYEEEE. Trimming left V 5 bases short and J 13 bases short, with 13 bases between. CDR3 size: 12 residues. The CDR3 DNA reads TGTGCCAGCAGTCCGTCCGGAGGTCCCCTCCACTTT. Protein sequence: CASSPSGGPLHF.

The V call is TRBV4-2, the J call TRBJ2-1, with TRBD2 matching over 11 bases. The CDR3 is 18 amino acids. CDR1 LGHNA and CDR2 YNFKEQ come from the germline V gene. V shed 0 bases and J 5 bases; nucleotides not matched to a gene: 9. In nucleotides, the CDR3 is TGTGCCAGCAGCCAAGATGCTGTAGCGGGGGGGAACGACAATGAGCAGTTCTTC. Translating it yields CASSQDAVAGGNDNEQFF.

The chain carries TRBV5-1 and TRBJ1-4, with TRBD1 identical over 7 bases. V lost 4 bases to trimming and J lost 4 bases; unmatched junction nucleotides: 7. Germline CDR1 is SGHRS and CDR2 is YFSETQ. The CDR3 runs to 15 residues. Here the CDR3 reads CASSPGTALNEKLFF. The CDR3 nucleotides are TGCGCCAGCAGCCCGGGGACAGCTCTTAATGAAAAACTGTTTTTT.

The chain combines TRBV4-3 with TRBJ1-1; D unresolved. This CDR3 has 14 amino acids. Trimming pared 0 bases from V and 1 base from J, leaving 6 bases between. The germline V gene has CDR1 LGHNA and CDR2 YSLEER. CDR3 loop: CASSQDFWNTEAFF. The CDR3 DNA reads TGCGCCAGCAGCCAAGACTTCTGGAACACTGAAGCTTTCTTT.

The CDR3 bases are TGTGCCTGGAGCAGGGTAGCACAAGTCTGGCAAATCAATGAGCAGTTCTTC. Translated: CAWSRVAQVWQINEQFF. This rearrangement joins TRBV30 to TRBJ2-1, with D possibly TRBD1 on 5 matching bases. This CDR3 spans 17 amino acids. Trimming took off 3 bases at V and 6 bases at J, with 24 bases between the two ends. Per the germline V gene, CDR1 is GTSNPN and CDR2 is SVGIG (reference sequence).

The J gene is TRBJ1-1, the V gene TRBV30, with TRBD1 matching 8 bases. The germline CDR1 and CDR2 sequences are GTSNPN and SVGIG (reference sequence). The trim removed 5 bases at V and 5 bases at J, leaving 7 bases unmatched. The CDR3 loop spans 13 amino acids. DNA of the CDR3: TGTGCCTGGGGCTCAACAGGGGGGACTGAAGCTTTCTTT. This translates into CAWGSTGGTEAFF.

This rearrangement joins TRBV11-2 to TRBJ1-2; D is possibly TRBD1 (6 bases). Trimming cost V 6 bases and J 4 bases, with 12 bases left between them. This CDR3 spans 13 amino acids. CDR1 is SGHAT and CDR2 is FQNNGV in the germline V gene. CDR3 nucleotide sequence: TGTGCCAGCAGTCTTGGACAGCGCTATGGCTACACCTTC. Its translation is CASSLGQRYGYTF.

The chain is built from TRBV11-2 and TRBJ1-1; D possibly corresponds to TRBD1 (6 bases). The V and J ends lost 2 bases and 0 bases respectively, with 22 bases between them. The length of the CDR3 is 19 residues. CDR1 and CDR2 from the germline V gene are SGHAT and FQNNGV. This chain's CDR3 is CASSLTYRVAQVMNTEAFF. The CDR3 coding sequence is TGTGCCAGCAGCTTAACCTACAGGGTCGCTCAGGTCATGAACACTGAAGCTTTCTTT. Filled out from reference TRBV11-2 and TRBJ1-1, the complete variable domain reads EAGVAQSPRYKIIEKRQSVAFWCNPISGHATLYWYQQILGQGPKLLIQFQNNGVVDDSQLPKDRFSAERLKGVDSTLKIQPAKLEDSAVYLCASSLTYRVAQVMNTEAFFGQGTRLTVV.

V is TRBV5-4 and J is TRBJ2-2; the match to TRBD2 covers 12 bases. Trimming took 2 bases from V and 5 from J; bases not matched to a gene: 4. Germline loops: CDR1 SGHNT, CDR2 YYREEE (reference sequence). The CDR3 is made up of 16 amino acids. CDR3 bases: TGTGCCAGCAGCTTTCTAGCGGGGGGGAGTACCGGGGAGCTGTTTTTT. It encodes CASSFLAGGSTGELFF. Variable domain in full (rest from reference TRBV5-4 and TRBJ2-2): ETGVTQSPTHLIKTRGQQVTLRCSSQSGHNTVSWYQQALGQGPQFIFQYYREEENGRGNFPPRFSGLQFPNYSSELNVNALELDDSALYLCASSFLAGGSTGELFFGEGSRLTVL.

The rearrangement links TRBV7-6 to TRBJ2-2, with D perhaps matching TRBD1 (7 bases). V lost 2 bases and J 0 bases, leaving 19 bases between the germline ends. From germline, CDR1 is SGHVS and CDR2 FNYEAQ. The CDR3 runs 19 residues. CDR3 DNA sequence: TGTGCCAGCAGCTTAAAGGGGGCTAGCGTAGACGCGAACACCGGGGAGCTGTTTTTT. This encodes CASSLKGASVDANTGELFF. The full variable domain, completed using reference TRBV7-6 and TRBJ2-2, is GAGVSQSPRYKVTKRGQDVALRCDPISGHVSLYWYRQALGQGPEFLTYFNYEAQQDKSGLPNDRFSAERPEGSISTLTIQRTEQRDSAMYRCASSLKGASVDANTGELFFGEGSRLTVL.